Sequencing of this T cell receptor (beta chain) was carried out in a study of blood T cell repertoires in COVID-19. Overall study: The analysed material was cDNA or gDNA that came from T cells, B-cell-depleted T cells, or PBMCs.

Authors' analysis steps: Estimates of nucleated cell counts were drawn from the amplification of reference gene primers. Sequencing used immunoSEQ multiplex PCR; TCRdb keeps in-frame clones, though not all of them. V, J and clone size are taken as reported in that table, and D and trimming were inferred from the DNA itself. The table has 350,000 to 550,000 clones, 75% to 90% seen once. Trimming took 3 bases from V and 4 from J; bases not matched to a gene: 3. This CDR3 spans 15 amino acids. CDR1 is SGHRS and CDR2 is YFSETQ in the germline V gene. Sequenced material: peripheral blood. The TCR was taken from a woman in her twenties or thirties with acute or convalescent COVID-19. The V gene is TRBV5-1, the J gene TRBJ2-5; TRBD2 matches 13 bases. CDR3 loop: CASSSLAGGPETQYF. The CDR3 bases are TGCGCCAGCAGCTCACTAGCGGGGGGGCCAGAGACCCAGTACTTC.